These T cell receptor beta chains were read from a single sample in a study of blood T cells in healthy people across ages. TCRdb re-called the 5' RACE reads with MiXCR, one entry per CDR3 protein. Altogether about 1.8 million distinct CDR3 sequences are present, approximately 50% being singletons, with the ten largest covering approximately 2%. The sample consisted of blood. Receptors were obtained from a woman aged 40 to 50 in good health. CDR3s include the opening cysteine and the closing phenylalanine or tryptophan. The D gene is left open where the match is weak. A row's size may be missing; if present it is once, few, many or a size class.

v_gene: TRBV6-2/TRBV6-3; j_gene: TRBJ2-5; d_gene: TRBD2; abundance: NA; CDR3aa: CASSREGGETQYF; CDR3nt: TGTGCCAGCAGTCGGGAGGGGGGAGAGACCCAGTACTTC
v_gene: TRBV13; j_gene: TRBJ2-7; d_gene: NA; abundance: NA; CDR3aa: CASSLGTTREQYF; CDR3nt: TGTGCCAGCAGCTTAGGGACGACTCGAGAGCAGTACTTC
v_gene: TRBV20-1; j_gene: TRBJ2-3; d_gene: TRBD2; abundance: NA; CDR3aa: CSARDSSGPSTDTQYF; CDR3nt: TGCAGTGCTAGAGATTCTAGCGGTCCTAGCACAGATACGCAGTATTTT
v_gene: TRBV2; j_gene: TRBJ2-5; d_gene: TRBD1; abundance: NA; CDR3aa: CASSEDRVSETQYF; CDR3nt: TGTGCCAGCAGTGAGGACAGGGTTTCAGAGACCCAGTACTTC
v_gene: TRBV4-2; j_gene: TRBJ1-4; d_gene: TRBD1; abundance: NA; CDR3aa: CASSQLDRDNEKLFF; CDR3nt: TGTGCCAGCAGCCAACTAGACAGGGATAATGAAAAACTGTTTTTT
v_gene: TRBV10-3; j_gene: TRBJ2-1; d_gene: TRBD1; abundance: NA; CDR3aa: CAISEGQGASNEQFF; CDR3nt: TGTGCCATCAGTGAGGGACAGGGGGCGTCGAATGAGCAGTTCTTC
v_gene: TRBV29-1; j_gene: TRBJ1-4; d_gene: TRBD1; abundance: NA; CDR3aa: CSVHPGGYSEKLFF; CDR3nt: TGCAGCGTTCACCCAGGGGGCTATAGTGAAAAACTGTTTTTT
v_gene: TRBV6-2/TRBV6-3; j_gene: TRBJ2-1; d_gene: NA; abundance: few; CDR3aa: CASSYAGFSSYNEQFF; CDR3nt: TGTGCCAGCAGTTATGCAGGGTTTTCCTCCTACAATGAGCAGTTCTTC
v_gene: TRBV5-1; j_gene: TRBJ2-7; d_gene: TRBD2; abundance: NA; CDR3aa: CASSSGLAGGPGVYEQYF; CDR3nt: TGCGCCAGCAGCTCCGGACTAGCGGGGGGGCCAGGGGTGTACGAGCAGTACTTC
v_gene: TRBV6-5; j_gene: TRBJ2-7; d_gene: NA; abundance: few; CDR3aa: CATTYGGPYEQYF; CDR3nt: TGTGCCACCACATACGGCGGCCCCTACGAGCAGTACTTC
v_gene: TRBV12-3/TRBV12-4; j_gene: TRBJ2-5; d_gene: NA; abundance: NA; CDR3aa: CASSPDREGETQYF; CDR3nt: TGTGCCAGCAGTCCAGACAGGGAGGGGGAGACCCAGTACTTC
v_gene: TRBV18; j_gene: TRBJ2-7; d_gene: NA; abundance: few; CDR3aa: CASSPKAEYEQYF; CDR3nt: TGTGCCAGCTCACCTAAGGCGGAGTACGAGCAGTACTTC
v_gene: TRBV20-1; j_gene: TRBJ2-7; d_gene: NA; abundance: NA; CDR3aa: CSAPEWRGADEQYF; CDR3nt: TGCAGTGCTCCAGAGTGGAGAGGGGCCGACGAGCAGTACTTC
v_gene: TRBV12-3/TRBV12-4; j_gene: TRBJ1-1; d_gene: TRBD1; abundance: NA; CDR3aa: CASSLDRAFEAFF; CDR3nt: TGTGCCAGCAGTTTGGACAGGGCCTTTGAAGCTTTCTTT
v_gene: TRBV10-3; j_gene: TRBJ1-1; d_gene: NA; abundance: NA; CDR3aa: CAIARTGNTEAFF; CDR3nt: TGTGCCATCGCTCGGACGGGGAACACTGAAGCTTTCTTT
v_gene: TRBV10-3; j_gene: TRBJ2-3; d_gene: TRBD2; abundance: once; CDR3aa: CAISDSGGSDTQYF; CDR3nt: TGTGCCATCAGTGATTCGGGGGGGTCAGATACGCAGTATTTT
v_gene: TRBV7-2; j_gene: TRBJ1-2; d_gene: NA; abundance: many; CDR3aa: CASSFPPYGYTF; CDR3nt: TGTGCCAGCAGCTTCCCTCCGTATGGCTACACCTTC
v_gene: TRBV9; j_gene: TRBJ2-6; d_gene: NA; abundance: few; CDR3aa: CASSPPGRRNSGANVLTF; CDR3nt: TGTGCCAGCAGCCCTCCAGGCAGGCGGAACTCTGGGGCCAACGTCCTGACTTTC
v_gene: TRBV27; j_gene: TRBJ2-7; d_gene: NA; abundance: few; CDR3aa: CASSLRIGTNYEQYF; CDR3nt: TGTGCCAGCAGTTTACGTATCGGGACAAACTACGAGCAGTACTTC
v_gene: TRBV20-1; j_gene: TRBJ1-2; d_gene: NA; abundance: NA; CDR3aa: CSAPRTRAGGGYTF; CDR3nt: TGCAGTGCCCCCCGGACACGGGCTGGAGGAGGCTACACCTTC
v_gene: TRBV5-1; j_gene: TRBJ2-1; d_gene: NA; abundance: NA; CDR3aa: CAGSFGQPFNEQFF; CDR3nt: TGCGCCGGCAGCTTCGGACAACCTTTCAATGAGCAGTTCTTC
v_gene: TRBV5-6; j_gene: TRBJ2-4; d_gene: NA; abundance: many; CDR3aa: CASSLVMDIQYF; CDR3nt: TGTGCCAGCAGCTTGGTCATGGACATTCAGTACTTC
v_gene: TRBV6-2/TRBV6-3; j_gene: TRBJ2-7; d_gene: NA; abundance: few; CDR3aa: CASSYYPLNLGPAEQYF; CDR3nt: TGTGCCAGCAGTTACTATCCACTGAACCTAGGGCCTGCTGAGCAGTACTTC
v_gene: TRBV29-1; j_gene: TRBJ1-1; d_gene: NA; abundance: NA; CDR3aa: CSALRHRNTEAFF; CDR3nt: TGCAGCGCCCTCCGGCACAGGAACACTGAAGCTTTCTTT
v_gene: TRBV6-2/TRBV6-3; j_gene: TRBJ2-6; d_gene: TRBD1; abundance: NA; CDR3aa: CASSYSQGQGSGANVLTF; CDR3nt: TGTGCCAGCAGTTACTCGCAGGGACAGGGCTCTGGGGCCAACGTCCTGACTTTC
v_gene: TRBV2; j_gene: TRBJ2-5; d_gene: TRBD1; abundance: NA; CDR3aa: CASSETGTGVNEQYF; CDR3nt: TGTGCCAGCAGCGAAACCGGGACAGGGGTCAATGAGCAGTACTTC
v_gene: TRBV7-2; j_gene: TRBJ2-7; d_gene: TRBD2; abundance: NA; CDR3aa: CASSLEGLAGAGRDNEQYF; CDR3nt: TGTGCCAGCAGCTTAGAGGGACTAGCGGGGGCCGGGAGGGACAATGAGCAGTACTTC
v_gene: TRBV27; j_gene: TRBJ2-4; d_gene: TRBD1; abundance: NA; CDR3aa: CASSSRGQAKNIQYF; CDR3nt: TGTGCCAGCAGTTCCAGGGGGCAGGCCAAAAACATTCAGTACTTC
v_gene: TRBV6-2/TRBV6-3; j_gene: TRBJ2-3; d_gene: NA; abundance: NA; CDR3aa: CASNFRRGTDTQYF; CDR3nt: TGTGCCAGCAATTTCCGTCGGGGCACAGATACGCAGTATTTT
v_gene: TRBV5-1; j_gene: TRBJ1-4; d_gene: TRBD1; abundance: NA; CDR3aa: CASRQGTEKLFF; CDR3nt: TGCGCCAGCAGACAGGGGACTGAAAAACTGTTTTTT
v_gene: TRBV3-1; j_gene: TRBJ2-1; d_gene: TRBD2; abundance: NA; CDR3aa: CASSHQAGGGEQFF; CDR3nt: TGTGCCAGCAGCCATCAGGCGGGGGGGGGTGAGCAGTTCTTC
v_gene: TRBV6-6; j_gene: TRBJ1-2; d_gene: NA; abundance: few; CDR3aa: CASSYSIGGVDGYTF; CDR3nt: TGTGCCAGCAGTTACTCGATAGGAGGTGTCGATGGCTACACCTTC
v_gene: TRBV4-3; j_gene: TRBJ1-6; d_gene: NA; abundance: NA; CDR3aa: CASSQVGDGDNSPLHF; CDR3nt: TGCGCCAGCAGCCAAGTTGGGGACGGGGATAATTCACCCCTCCACTTT
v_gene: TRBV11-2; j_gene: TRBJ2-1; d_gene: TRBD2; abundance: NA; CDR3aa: CASSLGRGGTEQFF; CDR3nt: TGTGCCAGCAGCTTGGGGCGGGGGGGCACTGAGCAGTTCTTC
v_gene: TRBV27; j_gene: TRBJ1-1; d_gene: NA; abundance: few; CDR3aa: CASSGGRGTEAFF; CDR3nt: TGTGCCAGCAGTGGGGGGCGGGGCACTGAAGCTTTCTTT
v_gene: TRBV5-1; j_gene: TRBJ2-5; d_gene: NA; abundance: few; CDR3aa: CASSLTGPKGKTQYF; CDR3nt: TGCGCCAGCAGCTTGACAGGACCCAAGGGGAAGACCCAGTACTTC
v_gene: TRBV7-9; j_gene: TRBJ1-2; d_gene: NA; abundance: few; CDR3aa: CASSSGPPNYGYTF; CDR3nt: TGTGCCAGCAGTTCAGGACCGCCTAACTATGGCTACACCTTC
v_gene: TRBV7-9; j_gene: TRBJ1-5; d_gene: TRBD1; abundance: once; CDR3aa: CASSRDSERNQPQHF; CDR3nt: TGTGCCAGCAGTCGGGACAGCGAACGCAATCAGCCCCAGCATTTT
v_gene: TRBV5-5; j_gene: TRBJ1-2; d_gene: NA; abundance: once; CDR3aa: CASSMDDGRHGYTF; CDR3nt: TGTGCCAGCAGCATGGATGACGGGCGCCATGGCTACACCTTC
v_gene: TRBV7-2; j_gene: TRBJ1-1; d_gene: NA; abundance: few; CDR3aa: CASSLERMATEAFF; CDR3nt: TGTGCCAGCAGCTTAGAGAGAATGGCCACTGAAGCTTTCTTT
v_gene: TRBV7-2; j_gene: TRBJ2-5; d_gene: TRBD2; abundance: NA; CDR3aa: CASRLSGGRETQYF; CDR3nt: TGTGCCAGCAGACTTAGCGGGGGGAGGGAGACCCAGTACTTC
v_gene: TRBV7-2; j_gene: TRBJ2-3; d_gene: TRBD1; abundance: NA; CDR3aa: CASSLRDRGTHTDTQYF; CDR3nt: TGTGCCAGCAGCTTACGGGACAGGGGGACCCACACAGATACGCAGTATTTT
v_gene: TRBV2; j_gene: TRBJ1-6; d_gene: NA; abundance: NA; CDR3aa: CASSVSGQLYNSPLHF; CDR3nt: TGTGCCAGCAGTGTTTCCGGGCAGCTCTATAATTCACCCCTCCACTTT
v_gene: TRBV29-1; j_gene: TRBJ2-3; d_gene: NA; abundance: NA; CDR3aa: CSVQGDTQYF; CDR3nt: TGCAGCGTGCAGGGGGATACGCAGTATTTT
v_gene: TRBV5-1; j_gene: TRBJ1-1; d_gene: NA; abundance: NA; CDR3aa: CASSFQENTEAFF; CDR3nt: TGCGCCAGCAGCTTCCAGGAGAACACTGAAGCTTTCTTT
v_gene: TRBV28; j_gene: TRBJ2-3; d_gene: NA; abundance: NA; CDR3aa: CASSHGTIGTDTQYF; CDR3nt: TGTGCCAGCAGCCACGGGACAATTGGCACAGATACGCAGTATTTT
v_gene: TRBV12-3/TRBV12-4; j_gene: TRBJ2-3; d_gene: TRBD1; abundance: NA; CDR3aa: CASSGAGTVEMGTQYF; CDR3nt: TGTGCCAGCAGCGGCGCCGGGACAGTGGAGATGGGTACGCAGTATTTT
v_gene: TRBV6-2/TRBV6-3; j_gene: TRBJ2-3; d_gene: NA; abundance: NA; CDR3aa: CASSGTLATDAQYF; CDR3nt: TGTGCCAGCAGTGGCACCCTGGCGACAGATGCGCAGTATTTT
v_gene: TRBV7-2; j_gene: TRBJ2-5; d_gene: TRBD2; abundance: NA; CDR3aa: CASSYPTSGGEQETQYF; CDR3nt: TGTGCCAGCAGCTACCCGACTAGCGGGGGGGAACAAGAGACCCAGTACTTC
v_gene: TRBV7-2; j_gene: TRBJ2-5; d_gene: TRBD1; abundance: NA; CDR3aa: CASSLAEGQGTGIVGKTQYF; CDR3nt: TGTGCCAGCAGCTTAGCAGAAGGACAGGGGACTGGGATTGTCGGGAAGACCCAGTACTTC
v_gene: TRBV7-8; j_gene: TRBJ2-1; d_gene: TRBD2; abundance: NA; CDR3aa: CASSFMSGGAAEQFF; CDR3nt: TGTGCCAGCAGCTTCATGAGCGGGGGGGCCGCTGAGCAGTTCTTC